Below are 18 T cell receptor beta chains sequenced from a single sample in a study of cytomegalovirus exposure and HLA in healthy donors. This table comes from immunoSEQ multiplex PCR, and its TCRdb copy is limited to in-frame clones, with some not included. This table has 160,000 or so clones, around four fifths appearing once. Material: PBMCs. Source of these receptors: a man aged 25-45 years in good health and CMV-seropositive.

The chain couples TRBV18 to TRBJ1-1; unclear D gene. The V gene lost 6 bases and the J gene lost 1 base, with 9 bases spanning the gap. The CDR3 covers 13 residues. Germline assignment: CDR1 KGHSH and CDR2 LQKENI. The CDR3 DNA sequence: TGTGCCAGCTCCCCAACACCGAACACTGAAGCTTTCTTT. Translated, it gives CASSPTPNTEAFF.

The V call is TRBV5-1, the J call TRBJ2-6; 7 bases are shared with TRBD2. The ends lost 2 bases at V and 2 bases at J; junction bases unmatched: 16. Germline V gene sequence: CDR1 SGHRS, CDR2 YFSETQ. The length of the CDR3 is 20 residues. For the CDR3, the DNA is TGCGCCAGCAGCTTTTTCTCGGGACTAACTAGTCGAACTGGGGCCAACGTCCTGACTTTC. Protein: CASSFFSGLTSRTGANVLTF.

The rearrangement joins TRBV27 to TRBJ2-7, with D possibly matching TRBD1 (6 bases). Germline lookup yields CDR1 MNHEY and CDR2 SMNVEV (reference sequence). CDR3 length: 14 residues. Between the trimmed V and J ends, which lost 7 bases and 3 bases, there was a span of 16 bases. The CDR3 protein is CASTNGGGYYEQYF. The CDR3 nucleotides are TGTGCCAGCACCAATGGGGGCGGATACTACGAGCAGTACTTC.

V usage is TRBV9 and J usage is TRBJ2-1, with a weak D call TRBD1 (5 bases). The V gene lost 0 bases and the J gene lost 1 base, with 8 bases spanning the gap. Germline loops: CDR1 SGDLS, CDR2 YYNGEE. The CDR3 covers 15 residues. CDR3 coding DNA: TGTGCCAGCAGCGTAGCTAGGGGATCCTACAATGAGCAGTTCTTC. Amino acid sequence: CASSVARGSYNEQFF.

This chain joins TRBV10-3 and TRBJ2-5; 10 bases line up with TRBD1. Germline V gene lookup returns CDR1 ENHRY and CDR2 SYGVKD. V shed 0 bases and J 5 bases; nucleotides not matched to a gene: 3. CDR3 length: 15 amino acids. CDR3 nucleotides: TGTGCCATCAGTGAGTCTTGGACAGGGGGGGAGACCCAGTACTTC. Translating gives CAISESWTGGETQYF.

The CDR3 bases are TGTGCCAGCAGTTTCACAGGGGTCAGTCAGCCCCAGCATTTT. Translating it yields CASSFTGVSQPQHF. The V and J genes are TRBV27 and TRBJ1-5; TRBD1 matches at 7 bases. V trimming: 3 bases; J trimming: 6 bases; junction bases outside the gene matches: 5. Germline values: CDR1 MNHEY, CDR2 SMNVEV (reference sequence). The CDR3 spans 14 residues.

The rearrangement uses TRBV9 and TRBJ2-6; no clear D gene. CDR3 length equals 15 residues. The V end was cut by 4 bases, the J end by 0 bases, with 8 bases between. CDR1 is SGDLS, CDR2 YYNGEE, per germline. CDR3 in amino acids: CASSIPSSGANVLTF. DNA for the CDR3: TGTGCCAGCAGCATACCGAGCTCTGGGGCCAACGTCCTGACTTTC.

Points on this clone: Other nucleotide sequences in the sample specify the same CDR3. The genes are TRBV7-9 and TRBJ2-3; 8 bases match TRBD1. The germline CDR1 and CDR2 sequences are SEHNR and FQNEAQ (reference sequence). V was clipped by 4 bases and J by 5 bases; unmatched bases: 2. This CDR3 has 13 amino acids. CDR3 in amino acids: CASSSTGGDTQYF. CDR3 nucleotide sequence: TGTGCCAGCAGCTCCACAGGGGGAGATACGCAGTATTTT.

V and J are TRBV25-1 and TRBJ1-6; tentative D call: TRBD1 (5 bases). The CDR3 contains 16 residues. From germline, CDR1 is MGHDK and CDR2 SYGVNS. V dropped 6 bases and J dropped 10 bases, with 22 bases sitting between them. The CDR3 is CASSPPGGGSGSPLHF. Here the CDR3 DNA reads TGTGCCAGCAGCCCCCCCGGGGGGGGTTCAGGATCACCCCTCCACTTT.

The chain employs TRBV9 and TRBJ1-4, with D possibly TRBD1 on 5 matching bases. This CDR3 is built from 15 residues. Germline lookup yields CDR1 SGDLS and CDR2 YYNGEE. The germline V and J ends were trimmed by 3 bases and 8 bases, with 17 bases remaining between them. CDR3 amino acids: CASSAGEGSREKLFF. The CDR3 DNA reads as TGTGCCAGCAGCGCCGGGGAGGGGAGTCGAGAAAAACTGTTTTTT.

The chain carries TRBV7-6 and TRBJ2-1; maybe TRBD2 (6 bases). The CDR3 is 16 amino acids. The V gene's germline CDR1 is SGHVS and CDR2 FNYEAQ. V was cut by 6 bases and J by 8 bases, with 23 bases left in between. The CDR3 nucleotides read TGTGCCAGCAGTTCCCAAGCCGGCACTAGCCCCCATGAGCAGTTCTTC. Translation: CASSSQAGTSPHEQFF. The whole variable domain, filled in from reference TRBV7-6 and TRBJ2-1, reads GAGVSQSPRYKVTKRGQDVALRCDPISGHVSLYWYRQALGQGPEFLTYFNYEAQQDKSGLPNDRFSAERPEGSISTLTIQRTEQRDSAMYRCASSSQAGTSPHEQFFGPGTRLTVL.

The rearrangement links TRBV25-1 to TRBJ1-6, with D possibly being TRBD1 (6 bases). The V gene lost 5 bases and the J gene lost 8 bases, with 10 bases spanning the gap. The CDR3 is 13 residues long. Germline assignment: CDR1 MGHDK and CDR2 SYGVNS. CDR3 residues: CASSWDTYSPLHF. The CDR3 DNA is TGTGCCAGCAGTTGGGACACCTATTCACCCCTCCACTTT.

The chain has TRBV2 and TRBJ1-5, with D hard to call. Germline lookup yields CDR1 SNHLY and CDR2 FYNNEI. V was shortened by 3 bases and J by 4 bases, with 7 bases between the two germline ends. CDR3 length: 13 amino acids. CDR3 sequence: CASSDFGNQPQHF. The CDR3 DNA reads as TGTGCCAGCAGTGACTTCGGGAATCAGCCCCAGCATTTT. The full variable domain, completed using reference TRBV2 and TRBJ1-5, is EPEVTQTPSHQVTQMGQEVILRCVPISNHLYFYWYRQILGQKVEFLVSFYNNEISEKSEIFDDQFSVERPDGSNFTLKIRSTKLEDSAMYFCASSDFGNQPQHFGDGTRLSIL.

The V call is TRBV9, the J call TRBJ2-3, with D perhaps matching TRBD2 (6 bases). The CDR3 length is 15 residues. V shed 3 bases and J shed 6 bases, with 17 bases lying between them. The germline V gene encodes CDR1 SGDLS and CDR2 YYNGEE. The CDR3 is CASSALGGEGDTQYF. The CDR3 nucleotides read TGTGCCAGCAGCGCCCTGGGGGGTGAGGGGGATACGCAGTATTTT.

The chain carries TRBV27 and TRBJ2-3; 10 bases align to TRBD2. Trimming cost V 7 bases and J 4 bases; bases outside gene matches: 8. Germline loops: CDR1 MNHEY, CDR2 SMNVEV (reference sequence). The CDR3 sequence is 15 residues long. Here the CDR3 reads CASKRASGGADTQYF. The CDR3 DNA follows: TGTGCCAGCAAACGTGCTAGCGGGGGTGCAGATACGCAGTATTTT.

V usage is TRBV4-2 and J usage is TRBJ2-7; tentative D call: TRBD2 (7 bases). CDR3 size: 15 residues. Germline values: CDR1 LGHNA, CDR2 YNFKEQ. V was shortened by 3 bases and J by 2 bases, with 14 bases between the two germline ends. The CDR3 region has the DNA TGTGCCAGCAGCCACAGGGGAGGGGCCGCCTACGAGCAGTACTTC. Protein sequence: CASSHRGGAAYEQYF.

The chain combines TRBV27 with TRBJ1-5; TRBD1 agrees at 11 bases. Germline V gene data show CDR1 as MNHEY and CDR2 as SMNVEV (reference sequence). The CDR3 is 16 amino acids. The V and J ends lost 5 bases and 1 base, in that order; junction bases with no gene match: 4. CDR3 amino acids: CASSIGQGASNQPQHF. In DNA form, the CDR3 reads TGTGCCAGCAGTATCGGACAGGGGGCAAGCAATCAGCCCCAGCATTTT.

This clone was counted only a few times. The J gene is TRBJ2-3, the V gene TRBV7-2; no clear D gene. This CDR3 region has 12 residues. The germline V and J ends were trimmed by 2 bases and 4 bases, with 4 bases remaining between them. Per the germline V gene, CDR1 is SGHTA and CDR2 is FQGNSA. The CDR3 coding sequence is TGTGCCAGCAGCTTACAGGCAGATACGCAGTATTTT. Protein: CASSLQADTQYF.